The rows below give T cell receptor beta chains drawn from one sample of a study of CD8 T cells in ankylosing spondylitis. TCRdb passed the 5' RACE reads through MiXCR, listing each CDR3 protein once. The repertoire holds around 53,000 distinct CDR3 sequences, with approximately 8% as singletons. Sequenced input: blood, either unsorted or a sorted T cell fraction (not recorded which). These receptors were taken from a female donor with ankylosing spondylitis or in good health (not recorded which). CDR3s include the opening cysteine and the closing phenylalanine or tryptophan. D genes are given only for firm matches. The size field is filled for only some rows; it gives once, few, many or a size class.

TRBD1 | TRBJ1-2 | TRBV6-5 | many | CASSSDIGQGRGYTF | TGTGCCAGCAGTTCCGATATAGGACAGGGACGTGGCTACACCTTC
TRBD1 | TRBJ2-1 | TRBV18 | NA | CASSPGQSLGNEQFF | TGTGCCAGCTCCCCGGGACAGTCCCTTGGAAATGAGCAGTTCTTC
TRBD1 | TRBJ1-5 | TRBV12-3/TRBV12-4 | many | CATSGQAYSNQPQHF | TGTGCCACCTCGGGACAGGCATATAGCAATCAGCCCCAGCATTTT
TRBD2 | TRBJ2-1 | TRBV29-1 | many | CSVQPPGGEQFF | TGCAGCGTGCAACCACCGGGGGGTGAGCAGTTCTTC
NA | TRBJ1-1 | TRBV20-1 | many | CSATMGTEAFF | TGCAGTGCTACTATGGGCACTGAAGCTTTCTTT
TRBD2 | TRBJ2-7 | TRBV7-6 | many | CASSPGVAGFHEQYF | TGTGCCAGCAGCCCCGGGGTAGCGGGTTTCCACGAGCAGTACTTC
NA | TRBJ1-2 | TRBV3-1 | medium-sized | CASSQEDRLIGGYTF | TGTGCCAGCAGCCAAGAGGACAGATTGATAGGCGGCTACACCTTC
TRBD2 | TRBJ2-1 | TRBV4-2 | many | CASSQVGGTGNEQFF | TGTGCCAGCAGCCAAGTCGGGGGGACCGGTAATGAGCAGTTCTTC
TRBD2 | TRBJ2-5 | TRBV4-2 | many | CASSQLAGDQETQYF | TGTGCCAGCAGCCAACTAGCGGGGGACCAAGAGACCCAGTACTTC
TRBD1 | TRBJ1-1 | TRBV28 | many | CASRPPETGQQRAFF | TGTGCCAGCAGGCCCCCTGAGACAGGGCAGCAGAGAGCTTTCTTT
NA | TRBJ1-6 | TRBV18 | many | CASSPGQGESPLHF | TGTGCCAGCTCACCAGGCCAGGGTGAGTCACCCCTCCACTTT
NA | TRBJ1-2 | TRBV20-1 | many | CSVLAGAANYGYTF | TGCAGTGTTCTGGCAGGGGCCGCTAACTATGGCTACACCTTC
TRBD2 | TRBJ2-1 | TRBV10-3 | many | CAISGTSGGLNEQFF | TGTGCCATCAGCGGGACTAGCGGGGGGTTAAATGAGCAGTTCTTC
NA | TRBJ2-3 | TRBV20-1 | many | CSAYTTLGLPRGDTQYF | TGCAGTGCTTACACAACCCTTGGACTTCCGAGGGGAGATACGCAGTATTTT
NA | TRBJ1-1 | TRBV7-9 | many | CASSPRTGSPGDTEAFF | TGTGCCAGCAGCCCCCGAACGGGCTCTCCGGGGGACACTGAAGCTTTCTTT
TRBD2 | TRBJ2-1 | TRBV5-6 | many | CASSWMAGGPSEQFF | TGTGCCAGCAGCTGGATGGCGGGGGGGCCAAGTGAGCAGTTCTTC
NA | TRBJ2-1 | TRBV5-1 | many | CASSLANKGYNEQFF | TGCGCCAGCAGCTTAGCGAACAAGGGGTACAATGAGCAGTTCTTC
TRBD1 | TRBJ1-1 | TRBV18 | many | CASSPPTGALTEAFF | TGTGCCAGCTCACCACCGACAGGGGCGCTTACTGAAGCTTTCTTT
NA | TRBJ1-2 | TRBV10-3 | many | CAISEGGTANYGYTF | TGTGCCATCAGTGAGGGTGGGACGGCGAACTATGGCTACACCTTC
TRBD2 | TRBJ2-5 | TRBV15 | many | CATSRDLSGGRETQYF | TGTGCCACCAGCAGAGATTTGAGCGGGGGGCGAGAGACCCAGTACTTC
NA | TRBJ1-2 | TRBV5-1 | many | CASSFGEFYGYTF | TGCGCCAGCAGCTTTGGGGAATTCTATGGCTACACCTTC
NA | TRBJ1-6 | TRBV27 | many | CASSLLSVGPANSPLHF | TGTGCCAGCAGTTTATTAAGCGTGGGGCCCGCTAATTCACCCCTCCACTTT
TRBD2 | TRBJ2-2 | TRBV12-3/TRBV12-4 | many | CASSDHSGGQTGELFF | TGTGCCAGCAGTGACCATAGCGGGGGCCAAACCGGGGAGCTGTTTTTT
NA | TRBJ1-5 | TRBV6-5 | many | CASSSTGRANQPQHF | TGTGCCAGCAGTTCGACGGGACGGGCTAATCAGCCCCAGCATTTT
NA | TRBJ2-5 | TRBV5-1 | many | CASSLAGETQYF | TGCGCCAGCAGCTTGGCGGGGGAGACCCAGTACTTC
NA | TRBJ1-2 | TRBV20-1 | NA | CSAWGQAPGSYGYTF | TGCAGTGCCTGGGGCCAGGCTCCGGGTTCCTATGGCTACACCTTC
TRBD1 | TRBJ1-2 | TRBV12-3/TRBV12-4 | many | CASSPDRTRNGYTF | TGTGCCAGCAGCCCGGACAGGACGAGGAATGGCTACACCTTC
NA | TRBJ2-2 | TRBV10-3 | many | CAISEPDLAQAANTGELFF | TGTGCCATCAGTGAGCCCGACCTAGCACAAGCCGCGAACACCGGGGAGCTGTTTTTT
TRBD1 | TRBJ2-1 | TRBV5-1 | many | CASSLADRADNEQFF | TGCGCCAGCAGCTTGGCGGACAGGGCTGACAATGAGCAGTTCTTC
NA | TRBJ1-1 | TRBV20-1 | many | CSAGALIGGPDTEAFF | TGCAGTGCGGGAGCCTTGATCGGGGGCCCGGATACTGAAGCTTTCTTT
NA | TRBJ2-5 | TRBV5-1 | many | CASSLTGEETQYF | TGCGCCAGCAGCTTGACCGGGGAAGAGACCCAGTACTTC
NA | TRBJ1-5 | TRBV5-1 | many | CASSLDGGSNQPQHF | TGCGCCAGCAGCTTGGACGGGGGAAGCAATCAGCCCCAGCATTTT
NA | TRBJ2-1 | TRBV29-1 | many | CSVVHGRLDEQFF | TGCAGCGTTGTTCACGGGAGACTGGATGAGCAGTTCTTC
NA | TRBJ1-1 | TRBV28 | many | CASSWDYNTEAFF | TGTGCCAGCAGTTGGGACTACAACACTGAAGCTTTCTTT
TRBD1 | TRBJ2-3 | TRBV5-1 | many | CASSSRDRGRDTQYF | TGCGCCAGCAGCTCCCGGGACAGGGGCAGAGATACGCAGTATTTT
TRBD1 | TRBJ1-2 | TRBV7-2 | many | CASSLVQGENYGYTF | TGTGCCAGCAGCTTAGTGCAGGGGGAGAACTATGGCTACACCTTC
NA | TRBJ1-2 | TRBV7-3 | many | CASSNNQGQGYTF | TGTGCCAGCAGCAACAACCAGGGGCAGGGCTACACCTTC
NA | TRBJ1-6 | TRBV14 | many | CASSQDQGLGSPLHF | TGTGCCAGCAGCCAAGATCAGGGGCTTGGTTCACCCCTCCACTTT
TRBD1 | TRBJ1-5 | TRBV5-1 | many | CASSPGTGNQPQHF | TGCGCCAGCAGCCCAGGGACAGGGAATCAGCCCCAGCATTTT
TRBD1 | TRBJ1-1 | TRBV10-2 | NA | CASRDRDRANTEAFF | TGCGCCAGCAGAGATCGGGACAGGGCGAACACTGAAGCTTTCTTT
NA | TRBJ1-4 | TRBV29-1 | many | CSGLQGPGKLFF | TGCAGCGGTCTACAGGGTCCGGGTAAACTGTTTTTT
TRBD1 | TRBJ1-5 | TRBV4-1 | NA | CASSQEDRDSQPQHF | TGCGCCAGCAGCCAAGAGGACAGGGACAGTCAGCCCCAGCATTTT
NA | TRBJ2-3 | TRBV10-2 | many | CASRDPSTDTQYF | TGCGCCAGCAGAGACCCTAGCACAGATACGCAGTATTTT
NA | TRBJ2-3 | TRBV29-1 | many | CSVAVSTDTQYF | TGCAGCGTTGCTGTTAGCACAGATACGCAGTATTTT
NA | TRBJ2-1 | TRBV5-1 | many | CASSWGTPLGDEQFF | TGCGCCAGCAGCTGGGGGACACCACTTGGGGATGAGCAGTTCTTC
NA | TRBJ1-5 | TRBV12-3/TRBV12-4 | many | CASSSRARAGNQPQHF | TGTGCCAGCAGTAGCAGGGCCAGGGCTGGCAATCAGCCCCAGCATTTT
TRBD2 | TRBJ2-1 | TRBV19 | many | CASSIGRRTSGGASYNEQFF | TGTGCCAGTAGTATAGGGAGGAGAACTAGCGGGGGGGCGTCCTACAATGAGCAGTTCTTC
NA | TRBJ2-3 | TRBV6-4 | many | CASSDNAGSTDTQYF | TGTGCCAGCAGTGACAACGCGGGGTCCACAGATACGCAGTATTTT
TRBD1 | TRBJ1-1 | TRBV5-1 | many | CASSSFQGAEAEAFF | TGCGCCAGCAGCTCCTTCCAGGGGGCCGAGGCTGAAGCTTTCTTT
NA | TRBJ2-3 | TRBV5-8 | many | CASSLQGGVGTDTQYF | TGTGCCAGCAGCTTGCAGGGTGGGGTCGGCACAGATACGCAGTATTTT
TRBD2 | TRBJ2-1 | TRBV5-1 | many | CASSLGGGLDYDEQFF | TGCGCCAGCAGCCTGGGAGGCGGACTAGATTACGATGAGCAGTTCTTC
TRBD2 | TRBJ2-3 | TRBV10-3 | many | CAISESGLGVADTQYF | TGTGCCATCAGTGAGTCGGGACTAGGTGTAGCAGATACGCAGTATTTT
TRBD1 | TRBJ2-2 | TRBV7-9 | NA | CASSPRPGQGARELFF | TGTGCCAGCAGCCCCCGACCGGGACAGGGGGCCAGGGAGCTGTTTTTT
NA | TRBJ2-7 | TRBV10-3 | many | CAISERGTLTYEQYF | TGTGCCATCAGTGAGAGAGGGACCCTTACCTACGAGCAGTACTTC